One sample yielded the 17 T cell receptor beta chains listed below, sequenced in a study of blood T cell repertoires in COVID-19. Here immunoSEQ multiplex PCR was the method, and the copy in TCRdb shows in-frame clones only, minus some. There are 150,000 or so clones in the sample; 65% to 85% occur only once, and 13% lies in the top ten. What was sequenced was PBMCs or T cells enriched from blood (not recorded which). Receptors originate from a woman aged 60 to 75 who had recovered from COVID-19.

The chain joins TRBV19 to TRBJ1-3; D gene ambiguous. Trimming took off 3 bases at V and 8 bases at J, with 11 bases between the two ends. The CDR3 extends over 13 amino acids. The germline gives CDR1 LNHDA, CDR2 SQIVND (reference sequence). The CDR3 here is CASSMSGSDTIYF. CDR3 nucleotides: TGTGCCAGTAGTATGTCCGGGTCGGACACCATATATTTT.

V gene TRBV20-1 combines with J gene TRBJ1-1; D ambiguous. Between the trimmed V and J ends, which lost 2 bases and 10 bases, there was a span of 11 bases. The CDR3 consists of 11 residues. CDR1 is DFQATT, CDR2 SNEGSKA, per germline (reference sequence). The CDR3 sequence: CSARQAGSAFF. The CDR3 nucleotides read TGCAGTGCTAGACAGGCCGGCTCAGCTTTCTTT.

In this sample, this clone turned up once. The CDR3 protein is CASSYSERNIQYF. CDR3 sequence (DNA): TGTGCCAGCAGTTACTCTGAGCGAAACATTCAGTACTTC. The genes are TRBV6-5 and TRBJ2-4; no definite D call. Germline V CDR1 and CDR2: MNHEY, SVGAGI. CDR3 size: 13 residues. Trimming shortened V by 0 bases and J by 6 bases, and 6 bases separated the two germline ends.

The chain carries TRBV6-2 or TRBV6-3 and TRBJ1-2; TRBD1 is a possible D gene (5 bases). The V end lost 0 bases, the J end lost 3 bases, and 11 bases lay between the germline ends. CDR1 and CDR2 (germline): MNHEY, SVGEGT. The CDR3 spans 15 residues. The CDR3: CASSYSQGLYYGYTF. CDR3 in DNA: TGTGCCAGCAGTTACTCGCAGGGCCTCTACTATGGCTACACCTTC.

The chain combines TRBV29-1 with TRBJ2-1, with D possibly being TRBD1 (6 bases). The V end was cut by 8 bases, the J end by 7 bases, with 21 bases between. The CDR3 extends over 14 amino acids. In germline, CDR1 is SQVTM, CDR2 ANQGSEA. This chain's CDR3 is CSITGKTVGNEQFF. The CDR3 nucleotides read TGCAGCATCACAGGGAAAACAGTCGGGAATGAGCAGTTCTTC.

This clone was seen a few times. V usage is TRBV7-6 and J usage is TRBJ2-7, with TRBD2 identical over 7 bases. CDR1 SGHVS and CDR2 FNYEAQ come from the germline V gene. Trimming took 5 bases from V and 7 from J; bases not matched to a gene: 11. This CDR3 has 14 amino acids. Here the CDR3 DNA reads TGTGCCAGCAGCCCGCGGGAGCAGGCTAAAGAGCAGTACTTC. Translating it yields CASSPREQAKEQYF.

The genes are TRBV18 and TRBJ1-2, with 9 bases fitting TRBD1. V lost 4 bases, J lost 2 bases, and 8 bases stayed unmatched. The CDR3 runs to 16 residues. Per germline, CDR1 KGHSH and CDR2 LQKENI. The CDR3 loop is CASSQQPGTGNYGYTF. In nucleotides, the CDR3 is TGTGCCAGCTCACAGCAACCCGGGACAGGGAACTATGGCTACACCTTC.

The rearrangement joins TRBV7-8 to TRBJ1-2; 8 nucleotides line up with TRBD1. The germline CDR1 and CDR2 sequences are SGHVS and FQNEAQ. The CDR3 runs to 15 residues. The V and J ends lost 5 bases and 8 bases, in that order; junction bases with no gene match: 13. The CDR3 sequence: CASSRARTGSDGYTF. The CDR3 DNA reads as TGTGCCAGCAGCCGAGCGAGGACAGGGAGTGACGGCTACACCTTC.

CDR3 region: CASGLVQAGIAGEFF. CDR3 nucleotides: TGTGCTAGTGGTTTGGTACAGGCAGGGATCGCTGGAGAGTTCTTC. The chain recombines TRBV12-5 with TRBJ2-1; tentative D call: TRBD1 (5 bases). Germline CDR1 reads LGHNT; CDR2 reads FRNRAP. The CDR3 is made up of 15 amino acids. V lost 0 bases, J lost 14 bases, and 20 bases lay in between.

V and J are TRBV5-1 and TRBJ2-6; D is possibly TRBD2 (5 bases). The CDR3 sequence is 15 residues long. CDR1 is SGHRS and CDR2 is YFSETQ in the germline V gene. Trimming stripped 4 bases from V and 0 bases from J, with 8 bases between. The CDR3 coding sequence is TGCGCCAGCAGCCCCGGGGTCTCTGGGGCCAACGTCCTGACTTTC. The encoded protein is CASSPGVSGANVLTF.

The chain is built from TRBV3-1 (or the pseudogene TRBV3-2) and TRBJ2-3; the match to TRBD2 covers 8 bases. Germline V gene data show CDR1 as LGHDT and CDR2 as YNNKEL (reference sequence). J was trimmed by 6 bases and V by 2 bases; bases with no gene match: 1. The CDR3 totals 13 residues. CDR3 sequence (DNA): TGTGCCAGCAGCCAACTAGCGGGTGATACGCAGTATTTT. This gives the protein CASSQLAGDTQYF.

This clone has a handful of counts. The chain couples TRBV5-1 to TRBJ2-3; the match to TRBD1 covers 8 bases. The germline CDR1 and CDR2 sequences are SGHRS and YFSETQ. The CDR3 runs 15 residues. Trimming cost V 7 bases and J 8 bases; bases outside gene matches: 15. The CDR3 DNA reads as TGCGCCAGCCGCATTGGGACAGGTAGTGGTGCTACGCAGTATTTT. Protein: CASRIGTGSGATQYF.

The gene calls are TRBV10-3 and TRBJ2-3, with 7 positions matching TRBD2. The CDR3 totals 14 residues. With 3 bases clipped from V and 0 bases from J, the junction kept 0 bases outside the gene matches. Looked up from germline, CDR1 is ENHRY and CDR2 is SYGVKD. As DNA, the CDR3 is TGTGCCATCAGTGATAGCGGGAGCACAGATACGCAGTATTTT. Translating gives CAISDSGSTDTQYF.

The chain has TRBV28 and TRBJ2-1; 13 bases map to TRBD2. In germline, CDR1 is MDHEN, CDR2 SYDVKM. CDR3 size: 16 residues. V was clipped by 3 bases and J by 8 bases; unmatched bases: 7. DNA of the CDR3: TGTGCCAGCAGTTTGAGGGGACTAGCGGGATCTTATGAGCAGTTCTTC. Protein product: CASSLRGLAGSYEQFF.

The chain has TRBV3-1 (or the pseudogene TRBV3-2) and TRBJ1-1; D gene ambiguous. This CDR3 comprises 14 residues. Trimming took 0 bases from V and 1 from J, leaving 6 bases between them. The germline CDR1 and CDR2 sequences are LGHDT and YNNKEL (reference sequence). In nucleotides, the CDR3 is TGTGCCAGCAGCCAAGATGGGCGGAACACTGAAGCTTTCTTT. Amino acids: CASSQDGRNTEAFF.

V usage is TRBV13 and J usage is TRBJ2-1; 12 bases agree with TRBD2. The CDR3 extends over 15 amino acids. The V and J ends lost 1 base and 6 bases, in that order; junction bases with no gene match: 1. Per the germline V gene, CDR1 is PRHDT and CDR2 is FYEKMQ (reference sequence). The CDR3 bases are TGTGCCAGCAGCTTAGAGGGACTAGCGGGCAATGAGCAGTTCTTC. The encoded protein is CASSLEGLAGNEQFF.

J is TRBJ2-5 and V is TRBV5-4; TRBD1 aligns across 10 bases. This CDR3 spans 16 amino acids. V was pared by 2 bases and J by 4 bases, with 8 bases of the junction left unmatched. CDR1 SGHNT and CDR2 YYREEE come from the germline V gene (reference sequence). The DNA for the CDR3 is TGTGCCAGCAGCTTCCCGGGACAGGGGAGGGGAGAGACCCAGTACTTC. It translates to CASSFPGQGRGETQYF.